This TCR beta chain was captured in a study of OX40 agonist ivuxolimab in advanced cancers. In germline, CDR1 is MNHNY, CDR2 SVGAGI (reference sequence). The CDR3 extends over 15 amino acids. V gave up 5 bases and J gave up 4 bases; unmatched junction bases: 5. Here immunoSEQ multiplex PCR was the method, and the copy in TCRdb shows in-frame clones only, minus some. The table lists 84,000 or so clones, about 88% of them singletons. The specimen comprised CD4+ or CD8+ T cells sorted from blood, sampled in a trial of the OX40 agonist ivuxolimab. The receptor's source is an adult with an advanced solid tumor such as melanoma, head and neck, liver or kidney cancer. V is TRBV6-6 and J is TRBJ2-3, with TRBD2 matching over 11 bases. Here the CDR3 DNA reads TGTGCCAGCAGTCTTAGCGGGGGGGGCTCAGATACGCAGTATTTT. The encoded protein is CASSLSGGGSDTQYF.